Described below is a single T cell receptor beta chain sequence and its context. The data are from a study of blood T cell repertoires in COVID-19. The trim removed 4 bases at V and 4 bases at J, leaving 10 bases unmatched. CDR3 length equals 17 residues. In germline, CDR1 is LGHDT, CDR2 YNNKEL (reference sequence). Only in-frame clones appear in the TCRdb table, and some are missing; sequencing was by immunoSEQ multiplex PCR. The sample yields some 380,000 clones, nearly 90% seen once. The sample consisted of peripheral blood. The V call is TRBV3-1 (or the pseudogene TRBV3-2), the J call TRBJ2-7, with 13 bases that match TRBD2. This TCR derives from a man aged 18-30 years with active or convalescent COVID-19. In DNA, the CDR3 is TGTGCCAGCAGCCGACTCGGACTAGCGGGGGCTTCATACGAGCAGTACTTC. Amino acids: CASSRLGLAGASYEQYF.